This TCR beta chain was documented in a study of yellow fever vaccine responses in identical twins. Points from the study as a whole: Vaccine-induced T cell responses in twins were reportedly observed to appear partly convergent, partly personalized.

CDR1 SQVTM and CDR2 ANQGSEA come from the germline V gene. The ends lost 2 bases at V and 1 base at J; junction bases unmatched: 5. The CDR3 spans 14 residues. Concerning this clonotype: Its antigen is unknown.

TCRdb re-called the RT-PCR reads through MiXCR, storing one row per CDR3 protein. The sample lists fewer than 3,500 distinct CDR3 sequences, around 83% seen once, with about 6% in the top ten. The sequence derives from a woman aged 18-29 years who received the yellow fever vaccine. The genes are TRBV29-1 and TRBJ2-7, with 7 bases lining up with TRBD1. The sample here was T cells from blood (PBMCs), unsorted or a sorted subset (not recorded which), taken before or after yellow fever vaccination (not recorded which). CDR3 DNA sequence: TGCAGCGTTGAACCCTTGGGACAGTCCTACGAGCAGTACTTC. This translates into CSVEPLGQSYEQYF.